The present T cell receptor (beta chain) was sequenced within a study of CD8+ T cells in alopecia areata. Study summary: Treatment ran 6 to 18 months, with 6 months of follow-up afterward. Study-wide findings and caveats: Tofacitinib produced a significant decrease in scalp clonality and in expanded CD8+ clones among the top 100.

On this clone itself: The target antigen is unknown.

The treatment is: oral pan-JAK inhibitor, 5-10 mg twice daily. The CDR3 extends over 11 amino acids. Germline assignment: CDR1 SEHNR and CDR2 FQNEAQ (reference sequence). Deletions cut 1 base from V and 11 bases from J, with 6 bases between. Extracted RNA was reverse transcribed into cDNA, the sequencing template. The method was immunoSEQ multiplex PCR; TCRdb's version includes in-frame clones alone and lacks a portion of them. The profile shows approximately 200,000 clones, approximately 60% of them singletons. This clonotype originated in a human donor with alopecia areata. The material was CD4+ T cells sorted from blood, obtained at week 4, from a patient treated with tofacitinib. The chain employs TRBV7-9 and TRBJ2-4; a possible D gene is TRBD1 (5 bases). This CDR3 is CASSLEQVQYF. The CDR3 DNA follows: TGTGCCAGCAGCTTAGAACAGGTTCAGTACTTC.